The sequence of this T cell receptor (beta chain) was determined in a study of coeliac disease (dated by TCRdb to 2021 to 2024). Concerning the study at large: Each coeliac patient fell into one of three classes: newly diagnosed active disease, refractory coeliac disease type I, or disease kept under control by a gluten-free diet. High-resolution HLA typing was unavailable, so biased TRBV7-2 usage was queried as a proof of principle. Next-generation sequencing of rearranged TRB and TRG CDR3 regions was used on small intestinal lymphocyte fractions taken from coeliac and non-coeliac patients. The study was aimed at characterising TR repertoires of small intestinal T cells in active, refractory type I and gluten-free-diet-treated coeliac disease. Of the approximately 30 patients in the full study, around 22 had coeliac disease confirmed by serology and 8 were controls with non-small intestinal disorders. TRB sequencing worked for samples from about 28 subjects, and these included 24 paired bulk unsorted intraepithelial and lamina propria cell samples. The investigation overall reported the following: For the most part, TRB repertoires were private, with most amino acid sequences found in only one sample, and V-gene usage showed no significant difference across disease groups. In the authors' view, the approach was unsuitable for unbiased detection of gliadin-specific T cells, since gliadin-specific T cells are scarce and rarely shared between patients. High-purity fractions were not obtained when intraepithelial cells were separated from lamina propria cells, so cross-contamination between compartments was possible. Published gliadin-specific TRB sequences were detected in about 50% of the 18 coeliac lamina propria samples but in only 1 of 6 controls. Lower clonality than in controls was observed in the TRB and TRG repertoires of active coeliac intraepithelial and lamina propria samples, suggesting that diverse T cells were recruited.

Aliquots of fewer than 600,000 cells were frozen in DMSO/FBS in liquid nitrogen, and a single aliquot per fraction was used for sequencing. Endoscopy and small intestinal biopsy were performed in all 30 patients in the study. Lamina propria cells were released by collagenase digestion of the biopsy tissue left over after intraepithelial cell isolation. Genomic DNA was extracted from frozen unsorted cell fractions with the Qiagen DNeasy blood extraction kit. As concerns this clone: Its antigen remains undetermined. Base qualities are missing; no much larger clone stands one base away.

The CDR3 sequence holds 13 residues, the cysteine and phenylalanine included. Of the read, only the CDR3 DNA is kept; its 39 bases are in frame from base 1. V and J are truncated by 6 bases and 3 bases respectively, leaving an intervening sequence of 9 bases. CDR1 is given as LNHDA and CDR2 as SQIVND, both from the germline V gene (reference sequence). The library was obtained by the immunoSEQ multiplex PCR assay. In a multiplexed PCR, the TR loci were amplified; reverse primers were designed against J gene segments, whereas forward primers were designed against V gene segments. The Illumina HiSeq System was used to sequence the amplified CDR3 regions. On the authors' methods: Closely related reads were merged by a nearest-neighbour algorithm to remove PCR and sequencing errors and to collapse the data into unique sequences. Repertoires were summarised in terms of clonality and T cell density, with T cell density defined as TR molecules per amount of genomic DNA input. CDR3 amino acid sequences present in at least 80% of unsorted samples were defined as public TRs and were then tested for differential abundance between coeliac and control samples. Each lamina propria sample was queried against a list of 200 to 250 published gliadin-specific TRB sequences. Disease-group differences in clonality and density were tested with Kruskal-Wallis tests followed by Dunn post-tests. What TCRdb holds here is the immuneACCESS table cut down to in-frame rearrangements. Part of the clones is not present; checked against another copy, under half of the missing clones reflect an unresolved V gene, and the others are unexplained. Clone size and the V and J calls come from that table; the DNA yielded D and trimming. Here the sample has 2,500 or so clones; approximately 65% occur a single time. The ten most abundant clones make up around 14% of the sample.

The sequence came from a woman in her 70s with celiac disease on a gluten-free diet. The chain is made from TRBV19 and TRBJ1-5, with an unclear D gene assignment. The specimen was lamina propria lymphocytes from the gut. The cell subset or site label of this sample denotes: lamina propria cell (LPC) fraction of small intestinal biopsy. The nucleotide sequence is given as TGTGCCAGTAGCATGAGGCCCAATCAGCCCCAGCATTTT. Its translation reads: CASSMRPNQPQHF.